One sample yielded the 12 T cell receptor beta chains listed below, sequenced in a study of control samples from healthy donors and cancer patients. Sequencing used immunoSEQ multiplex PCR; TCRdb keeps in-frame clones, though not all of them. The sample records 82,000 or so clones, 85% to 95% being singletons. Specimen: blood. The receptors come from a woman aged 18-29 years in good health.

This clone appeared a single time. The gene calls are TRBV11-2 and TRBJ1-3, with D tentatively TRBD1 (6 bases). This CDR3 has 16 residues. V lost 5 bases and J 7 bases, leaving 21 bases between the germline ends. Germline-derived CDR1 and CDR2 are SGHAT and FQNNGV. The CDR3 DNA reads TGTGCCAGCAGCAACGGGATACAGGGTTACGGGAACACCATATATTTT. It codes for CASSNGIQGYGNTIYF.

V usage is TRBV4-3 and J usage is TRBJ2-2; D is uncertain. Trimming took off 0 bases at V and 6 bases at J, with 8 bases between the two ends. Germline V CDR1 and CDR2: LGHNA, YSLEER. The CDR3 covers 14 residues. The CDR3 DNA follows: TGCGCCAGCAGCCAAGATCAAGGGCCCGGGGAGCTGTTTTTT. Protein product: CASSQDQGPGELFF.

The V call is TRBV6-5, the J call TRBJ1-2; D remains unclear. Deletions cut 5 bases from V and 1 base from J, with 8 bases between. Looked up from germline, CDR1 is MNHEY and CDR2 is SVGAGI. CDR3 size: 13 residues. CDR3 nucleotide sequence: TGTGCCAGCAGTCTGAGGAATAACTATGGCTACACCTTC. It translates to CASSLRNNYGYTF.

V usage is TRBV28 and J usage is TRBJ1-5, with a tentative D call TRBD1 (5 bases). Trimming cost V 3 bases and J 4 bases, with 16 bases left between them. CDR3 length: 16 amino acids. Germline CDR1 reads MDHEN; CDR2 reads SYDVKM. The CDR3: CASSFLASKGNQPQHF. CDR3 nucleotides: TGTGCCAGCAGTTTTTTGGCCAGCAAGGGGAATCAGCCCCAGCATTTT.

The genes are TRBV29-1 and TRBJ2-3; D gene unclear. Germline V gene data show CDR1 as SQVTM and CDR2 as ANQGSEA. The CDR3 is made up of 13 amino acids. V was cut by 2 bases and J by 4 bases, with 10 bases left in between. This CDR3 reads CSVEMRIADTQYF. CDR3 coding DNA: TGCAGCGTTGAAATGAGGATCGCAGATACGCAGTATTTT.

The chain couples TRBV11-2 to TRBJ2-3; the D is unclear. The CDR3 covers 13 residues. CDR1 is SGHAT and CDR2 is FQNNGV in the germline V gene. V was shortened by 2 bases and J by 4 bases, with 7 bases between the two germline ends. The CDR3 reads CASSLPPADTQYF. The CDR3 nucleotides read TGTGCCAGCAGCTTACCACCGGCAGATACGCAGTATTTT. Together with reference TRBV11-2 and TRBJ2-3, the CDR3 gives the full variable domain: EAGVAQSPRYKIIEKRQSVAFWCNPISGHATLYWYQQILGQGPKLLIQFQNNGVVDDSQLPKDRFSAERLKGVDSTLKIQPAKLEDSAVYLCASSLPPADTQYFGPGTRLTVL.

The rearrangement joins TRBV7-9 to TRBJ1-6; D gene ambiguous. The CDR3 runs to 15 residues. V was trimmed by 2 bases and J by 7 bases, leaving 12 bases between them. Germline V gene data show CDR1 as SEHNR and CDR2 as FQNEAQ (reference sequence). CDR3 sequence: CASSLLSVLNSPLHF. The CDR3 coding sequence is TGTGCCAGCAGCTTATTATCGGTGCTAAATTCACCCCTCCACTTT.

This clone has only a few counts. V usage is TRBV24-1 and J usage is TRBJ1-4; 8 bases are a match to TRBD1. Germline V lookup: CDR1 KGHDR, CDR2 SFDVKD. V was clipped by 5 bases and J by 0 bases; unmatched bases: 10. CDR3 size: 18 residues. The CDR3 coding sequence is TGTGCCACCAGTGTCGTGGACAGGGTCTTCGCAACTAATGAAAAACTGTTTTTT. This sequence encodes CATSVVDRVFATNEKLFF.

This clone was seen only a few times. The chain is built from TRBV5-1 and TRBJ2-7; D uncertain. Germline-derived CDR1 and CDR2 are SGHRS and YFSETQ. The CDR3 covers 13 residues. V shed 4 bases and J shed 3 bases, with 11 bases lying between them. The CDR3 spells CASSPVSSYEQYF. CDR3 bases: TGCGCCAGCAGCCCCGTCAGTAGCTACGAGCAGTACTTC.

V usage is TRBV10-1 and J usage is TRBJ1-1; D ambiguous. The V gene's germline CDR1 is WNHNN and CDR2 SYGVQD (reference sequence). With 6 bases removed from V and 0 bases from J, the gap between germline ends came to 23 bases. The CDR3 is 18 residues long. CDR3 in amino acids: CASRRLADLQLMNTEAFF. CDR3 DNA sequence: TGCGCCAGCAGAAGACTCGCCGACCTTCAGCTTATGAACACTGAAGCTTTCTTT.

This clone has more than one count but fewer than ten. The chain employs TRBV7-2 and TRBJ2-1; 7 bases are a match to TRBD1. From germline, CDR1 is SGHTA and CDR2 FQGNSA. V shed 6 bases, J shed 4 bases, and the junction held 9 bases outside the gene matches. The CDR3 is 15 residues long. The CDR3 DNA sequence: TGTGCCAGCAGTTCCACAGGGGACCGTTACAATGAGCAGTTCTTC. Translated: CASSSTGDRYNEQFF.

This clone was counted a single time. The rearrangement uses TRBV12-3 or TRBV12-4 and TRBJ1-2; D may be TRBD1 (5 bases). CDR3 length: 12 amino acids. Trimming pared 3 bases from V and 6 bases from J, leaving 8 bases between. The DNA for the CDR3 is TGTGCCAGCAGTTTGGGGGGAGATGGCTACACCTTC. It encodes CASSLGGDGYTF.